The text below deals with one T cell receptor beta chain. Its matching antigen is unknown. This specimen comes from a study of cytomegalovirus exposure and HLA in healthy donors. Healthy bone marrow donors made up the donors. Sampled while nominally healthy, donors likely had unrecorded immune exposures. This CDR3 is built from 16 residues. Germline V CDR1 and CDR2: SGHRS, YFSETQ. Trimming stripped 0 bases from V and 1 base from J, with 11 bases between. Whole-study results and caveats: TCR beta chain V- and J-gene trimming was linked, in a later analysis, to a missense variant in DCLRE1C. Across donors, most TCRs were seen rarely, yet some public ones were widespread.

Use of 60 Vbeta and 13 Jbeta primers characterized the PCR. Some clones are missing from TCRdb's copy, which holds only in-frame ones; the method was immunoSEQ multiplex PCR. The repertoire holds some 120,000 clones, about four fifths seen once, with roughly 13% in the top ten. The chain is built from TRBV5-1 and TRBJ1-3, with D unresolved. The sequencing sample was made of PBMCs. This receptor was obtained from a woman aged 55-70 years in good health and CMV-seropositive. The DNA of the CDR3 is TGCGCCAGCAGCTTGGCCCCGGCAGGATCTGGAAACACCATATATTTT. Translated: CASSLAPAGSGNTIYF.